The 21 T cell receptor beta chains presented below share a single source sample, sequenced in a study of chemoradiotherapy in HPV16-positive cancers. This table comes from immunoSEQ multiplex PCR, and its TCRdb copy is limited to in-frame clones, with some not included. This sample carries about 29,000 clones, roughly nine tenths of them seen once, and the ten largest clones take roughly 21%. The sequences come from blood, collected from a patient who underwent chemoradiotherapy. Receptor source: a human donor with HPV-associated anogenital cancer.

The genes are TRBV25-1 and TRBJ1-2; TRBD1 matches 7 bases. Germline-derived CDR1 and CDR2 are MGHDK and SYGVNS. The CDR3 covers 13 residues. Unmatched junction bases numbered 1, after V lost 4 bases and J lost 2 bases. The CDR3 reads CASSATGNYGYTF. CDR3 coding DNA: TGTGCCAGCAGTGCGACAGGGAACTATGGCTACACCTTC.

The V call is TRBV6-6, the J call TRBJ1-1; D remains unclear. The V gene's germline CDR1 is MNHNY and CDR2 SVGAGI (reference sequence). Trimming stripped 6 bases from V and 2 bases from J, with 4 bases between. The CDR3 loop spans 11 amino acids. The CDR3 DNA follows: TGTGCCAGCAGGTTTAACACTGAAGCTTTCTTT. Amino acid sequence: CASRFNTEAFF.

This chain joins TRBV18 and TRBJ2-1, with 7 positions matching TRBD2. The CDR3 runs to 17 residues. Germline V gene sequence: CDR1 KGHSH, CDR2 LQKENI. The junction had 13 bases not matched to a gene; V was cut back by 3 bases and J by 5 bases. CDR3 DNA: TGTGCCAGCTCACCCTGGTCCCCACGGGGGAGGGACAATGAGCAGTTCTTC. This sequence encodes CASSPWSPRGRDNEQFF.

J is TRBJ2-4 and V is TRBV2; TRBD2 matches at 7 bases. The V gene's germline CDR1 is SNHLY and CDR2 FYNNEI. The CDR3 is 15 amino acids. V lost 3 bases, J lost 2 bases, and 4 bases stayed unmatched. The CDR3, as DNA: TGTGCCAGCAGTGATGGCGGGAGTACCAAAAACATTCAGTACTTC. The encoded protein is CASSDGGSTKNIQYF.

The rearrangement links TRBV5-1 to TRBJ1-4, with 7 bases matching TRBD1. Trimming at V came to 4 bases and at J to 7 bases, leaving 10 bases not matched to a gene. The CDR3 spans 15 residues. CDR1 and CDR2 from the germline V gene are SGHRS and YFSETQ. CDR3: CASSPGQVGGEKLFF. CDR3 nucleotide sequence: TGCGCCAGCAGCCCTGGACAGGTCGGAGGTGAAAAACTGTTTTTT.

This sequence joins TRBV7-9 and TRBJ2-5, with D tentatively TRBD1 (6 bases). Germline V gene data show CDR1 as SEHNR and CDR2 as FQNEAQ (reference sequence). This CDR3 has 14 amino acids. V lost 1 base and J lost 5, with 11 bases in between. The CDR3 protein is CASSLGGRWETQYF. The CDR3 DNA is TGTGCCAGCAGCTTAGGGGGGCGCTGGGAGACCCAGTACTTC.

In this sample, this clone turned up once. J is TRBJ2-5 and V is TRBV13, with D perhaps matching TRBD1 (6 bases). In germline, CDR1 is PRHDT, CDR2 FYEKMQ (reference sequence). V lost 5 bases and J 0 bases, leaving 7 bases between the germline ends. The CDR3 loop spans 13 amino acids. In DNA form, the CDR3 reads TGTGCCAGCAGCCAGGGGTACCAAGAGACCCAGTACTTC. It translates to CASSQGYQETQYF.

The chain carries TRBV6-6 and TRBJ1-2, with a weak D call TRBD1 (5 bases). V was clipped by 5 bases and J by 0 bases, with 13 bases between them. The CDR3 totals 15 residues. Germline CDR1 is MNHNY and CDR2 is SVGAGI (reference sequence). The CDR3 is CASSALGLANYGYTF. Written as DNA, the CDR3 is TGTGCCAGCAGTGCCCTGGGGCTGGCTAACTATGGCTACACCTTC.

About this clone: Other nucleotide sequences in the sample specify the same CDR3. The rearrangement joins TRBV5-1 to TRBJ2-7; D possibly corresponds to TRBD2 (6 bases). CDR1 and CDR2 (germline): SGHRS, YFSETQ. The CDR3 has 15 residues. V was clipped by 0 bases and J by 0 bases, with 10 bases between them. CDR3 nucleotide sequence: TGCGCCAGCAGCTTGGGCGGGACCGCCTCCTACGAGCAGTACTTC. Residues: CASSLGGTASYEQYF.

The V gene is TRBV6-1, the J gene TRBJ1-5; no firm D call. Per germline, CDR1 MNHNS and CDR2 SASEGT. V gave up 2 bases and J gave up 0 bases, with 8 bases separating them. This CDR3 has 15 amino acids. The CDR3 loop reads CASSESTVSNQPQHF. The DNA for the CDR3 is TGTGCCAGCAGTGAATCTACAGTTAGCAATCAGCCCCAGCATTTT.

The chain recombines TRBV6-6 with TRBJ2-5, with TRBD1 matching 12 bases. The CDR3 is 14 residues long. The germline gives CDR1 MNHNY, CDR2 SVGAGI (reference sequence). V shed 8 bases, J shed 4 bases, and the junction held 5 bases outside the gene matches. CDR3 sequence reads: CASWDRGRPETQYF. CDR3 DNA sequence: TGTGCCAGCTGGGACAGGGGGCGTCCAGAGACCCAGTACTTC.

The V and J genes are TRBV7-9 and TRBJ2-1, with D perhaps matching TRBD1 or TRBD2 (5 bases each). Germline V gene data show CDR1 as SEHNR and CDR2 as FQNEAQ (reference sequence). This CDR3 spans 15 amino acids. Between the trimmed V and J ends, which lost 5 bases and 4 bases, there was a span of 15 bases. Written as DNA, the CDR3 is TGTGCCAGCAGCCTCGGGGCTCCGCGTTACAATGAGCAGTTCTTC. It translates to CASSLGAPRYNEQFF.

CDR3 DNA sequence: TGCAGCGTTGAGCGGGACTATCTTGACAATGAGCAGTTCTTC. It encodes CSVERDYLDNEQFF. This rearrangement joins TRBV29-1 to TRBJ2-1, with 7 bases aligning to TRBD2. In germline, CDR1 is SQVTM, CDR2 ANQGSEA. The CDR3 has 14 residues. V lost 3 bases, J lost 5 bases, and 7 bases stayed unmatched.

V is TRBV27 and J is TRBJ2-7; D gene uncertain. Per germline, CDR1 MNHEY and CDR2 SMNVEV (reference sequence). The germline V and J ends were trimmed by 0 bases and 7 bases, with 10 bases remaining between them. This CDR3 spans 13 amino acids. CDR3 sequence (DNA): TGTGCCAGCAGTTTATCGCCCCGAATGGAGCAGTACTTC. It is translated as CASSLSPRMEQYF.

This clone was found once. The chain recombines TRBV5-6 with TRBJ1-4, with D unresolved. From germline, CDR1 is SGHDT and CDR2 YYEEEE. Deletions cut 0 bases from V and 8 bases from J, with 11 bases between. The CDR3 totals 14 residues. CDR3 DNA: TGTGCCAGCAGCTTGGACGGCCGGGCAGAAAAACTGTTTTTT. Protein sequence: CASSLDGRAEKLFF.

This CDR3 reads CASSWGLGRLTEAFF. DNA of the CDR3: TGTGCCAGCAGTTGGGGCTTGGGGAGGTTGACTGAAGCTTTCTTT. V and J are TRBV6-6 and TRBJ1-1, with D perhaps matching TRBD1 (5 bases). V was clipped by 4 bases and J by 5 bases, with 17 bases between them. Germline V lookup: CDR1 MNHNY, CDR2 SVGAGI (reference sequence). CDR3 length equals 15 residues.

The chain employs TRBV29-1 and TRBJ2-5, with D perhaps TRBD2 (5 bases). The germline gives CDR1 SQVTM, CDR2 ANQGSEA. V was trimmed by 3 bases and J by 1 base, leaving 9 bases between them. The CDR3 covers 13 residues. The CDR3 coding sequence is TGCAGCGTTGATAGAGGGCTCCAAGAGACCCAGTACTTC. Its translation: CSVDRGLQETQYF.

The rearrangement links TRBV28 to TRBJ2-1, with D perhaps assigned TRBD1 or TRBD2 (5 bases each). This CDR3 has 14 amino acids. V was clipped by 5 bases and J by 2 bases, with 10 bases between them. Germline V gene lookup returns CDR1 MDHEN and CDR2 SYDVKM. The CDR3 DNA sequence: TGTGCCAGCAGTGTCACGGGACCCTACAATGAGCAGTTCTTC. It codes for CASSVTGPYNEQFF.

CDR3 in amino acids: CASSLEGNFNSPLHF. CDR3 DNA sequence: TGTGCCAGCAGCTTAGAGGGGAATTTTAATTCACCCCTCCACTTT. This chain links TRBV7-8 with TRBJ1-6; possibly TRBD1 for D (5 bases). The CDR3 runs to 15 residues. The V and J ends lost 1 base and 6 bases respectively, with 10 bases between them. CDR1 is SGHVS, CDR2 FQNEAQ, per germline.

This clone was recorded once. The chain couples TRBV15 to TRBJ2-2; D is undetermined. CDR1 LNHNV and CDR2 YYDKDF come from the germline V gene (reference sequence). This CDR3 is 13 amino acids long. Trimming took off 5 bases at V and 6 bases at J, with 10 bases between the two ends. In DNA, the CDR3 is TGTGCCACCAGCTCCGGGTACCCCGGGGAGCTGTTTTTT. Its protein product is CATSSGYPGELFF.

This chain links TRBV28 with TRBJ2-4, with D unresolved. V lost 1 base to trimming and J lost 0 bases, with 10 bases between them. The CDR3 runs to 16 residues. From germline, CDR1 is MDHEN and CDR2 SYDVKM. The CDR3 loop reads CASSLYMEEAKNIQYF. CDR3 coding DNA: TGTGCCAGCAGTTTATACATGGAAGAAGCCAAAAACATTCAGTACTTC.